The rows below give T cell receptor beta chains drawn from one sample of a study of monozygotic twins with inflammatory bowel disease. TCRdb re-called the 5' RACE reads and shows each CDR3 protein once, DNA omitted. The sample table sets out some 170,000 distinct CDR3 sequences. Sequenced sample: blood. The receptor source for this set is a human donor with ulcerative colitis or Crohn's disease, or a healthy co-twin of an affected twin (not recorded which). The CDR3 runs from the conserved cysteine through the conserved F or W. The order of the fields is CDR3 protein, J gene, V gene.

CDR3 protein: CASSLLGGEQFF
J gene: TRBJ2-1
V gene: TRBV28

CDR3 protein: CASSYWPSGRAGEQFF
J gene: TRBJ2-1
V gene: TRBV6-5

CDR3 protein: CASSLVAGSQPQHF
J gene: TRBJ1-5
V gene: TRBV5-1

CDR3 protein: CASSFRGKGGYEQYF
J gene: TRBJ2-7
V gene: TRBV12-3/TRBV12-4

CDR3 protein: CSATLASLGSYNEQFF
J gene: TRBJ2-1
V gene: TRBV20-1

CDR3 protein: CASSQGKLGGAFMETQYF
J gene: TRBJ2-5
V gene: TRBV4-3

CDR3 protein: CASSIALGTDYRGYTF
J gene: TRBJ1-2
V gene: TRBV27

CDR3 protein: CASSSSSNEQFF
J gene: TRBJ2-1
V gene: TRBV6-5

CDR3 protein: CASRPGQGPVQRYEQYF
J gene: TRBJ2-7
V gene: TRBV28

CDR3 protein: CASSETGPTLGEQYF
J gene: TRBJ2-7
V gene: TRBV5-1

CDR3 protein: CSARLAGGPFEQFF
J gene: TRBJ2-1
V gene: TRBV20-1

CDR3 protein: CASSLSGGTLHF
J gene: TRBJ1-6
V gene: TRBV27

CDR3 protein: CASSPVSWLAGSKETQYF
J gene: TRBJ2-5
V gene: TRBV11-2

CDR3 protein: CASSLTSGSAGELFF
J gene: TRBJ2-2
V gene: TRBV19

CDR3 protein: CASSPTGGEKLFF
J gene: TRBJ1-4
V gene: TRBV5-6

CDR3 protein: CATNGGIYEQYF
J gene: TRBJ2-7
V gene: TRBV2

CDR3 protein: CASSFSGTSSSEQFF
J gene: TRBJ2-1
V gene: TRBV6-5

CDR3 protein: CASSQGWAGLATYEQYF
J gene: TRBJ2-7
V gene: TRBV3-1

CDR3 protein: CASRPGLAGRETQYF
J gene: TRBJ2-5
V gene: TRBV12-3/TRBV12-4

CDR3 protein: CASSSRGNQPQHF
J gene: TRBJ1-5
V gene: TRBV7-8

CDR3 protein: CASSYSDRGSYEQYF
J gene: TRBJ2-7
V gene: TRBV6-2/TRBV6-3

CDR3 protein: CASSGQGGSETQYF
J gene: TRBJ2-5
V gene: TRBV5-1

CDR3 protein: CASSPRQGAGELFF
J gene: TRBJ2-2
V gene: TRBV4-2